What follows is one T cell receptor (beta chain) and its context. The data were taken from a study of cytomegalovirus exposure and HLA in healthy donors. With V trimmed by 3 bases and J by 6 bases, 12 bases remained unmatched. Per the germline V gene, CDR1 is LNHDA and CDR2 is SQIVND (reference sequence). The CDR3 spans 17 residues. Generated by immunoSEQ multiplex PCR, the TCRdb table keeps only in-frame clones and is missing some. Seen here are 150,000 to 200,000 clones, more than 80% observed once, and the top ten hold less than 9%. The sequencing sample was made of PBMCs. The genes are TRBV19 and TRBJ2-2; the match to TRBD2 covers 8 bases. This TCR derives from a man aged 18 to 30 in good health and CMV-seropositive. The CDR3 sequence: CASSIFGRAQIAGELFF. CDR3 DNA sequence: TGTGCCAGTAGTATCTTCGGGAGGGCGCAGATAGCCGGGGAGCTGTTTTTT.